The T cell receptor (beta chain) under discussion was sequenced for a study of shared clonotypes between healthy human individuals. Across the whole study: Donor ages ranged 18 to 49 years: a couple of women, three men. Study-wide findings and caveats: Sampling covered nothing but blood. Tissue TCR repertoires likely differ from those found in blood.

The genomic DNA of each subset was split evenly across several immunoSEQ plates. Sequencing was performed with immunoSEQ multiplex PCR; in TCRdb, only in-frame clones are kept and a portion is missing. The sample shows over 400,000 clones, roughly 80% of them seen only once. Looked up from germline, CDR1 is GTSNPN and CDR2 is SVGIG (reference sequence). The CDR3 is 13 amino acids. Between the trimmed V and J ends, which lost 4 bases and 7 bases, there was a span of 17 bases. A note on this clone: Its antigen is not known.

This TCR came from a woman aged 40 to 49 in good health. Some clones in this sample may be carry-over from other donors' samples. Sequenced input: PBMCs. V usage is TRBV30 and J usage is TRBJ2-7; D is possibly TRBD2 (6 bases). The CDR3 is CAWKGFPGGEQYF. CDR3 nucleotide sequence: TGTGCCTGGAAAGGGTTCCCCGGGGGTGAGCAGTACTTC.